Sequencing of this TCR beta chain was carried out in a study of T cells after yellow fever vaccination. Production of TCR cDNA was by 5'RACE template switching, which also added a universal primer site and UMIs. TCRdb reprocessed the 5' RACE reads with MiXCR, giving one entry per CDR3 protein. This table has about 85,000 distinct CDR3 sequences, more than 10% appearing once. The germline V gene has CDR1 MNHEY and CDR2 SMNVEV (reference sequence). The CDR3 length is 15 residues. The J segment lost 1 base and the V segment lost 4 bases, leaving 3 bases of the junction unmatched. Study results and caveats: The CD4 and CD8 compartments had a small share of their clonotypes in common.

There are a few counts of this clonotype. Material: CD8+ T cells not binding an NS4B(214-222) dextramer, sorted from PBMCs, obtained less than 25 days after the first yellow fever vaccination. This chain joins TRBV27 and TRBJ2-1; TRBD1 agrees at 8 bases. The origin of this receptor is a man between 18 and 29 years old who received the YFV17D yellow fever vaccine. The CDR3 bases are TGTGCCAGCAGTTCTCGACAGGGGTCCTACAATGAGCAGTTCTTC. Its translation: CASSSRQGSYNEQFF.